A selection of T cell receptor beta chains follows, all from one sample in a study of blood T cells in healthy people across ages. TCRdb reprocessed the 5' RACE reads via MiXCR and lists one record per CDR3 protein. Of about 650,000 distinct CDR3 sequences detected, roughly 32% appear once; the ten largest clones hold about 16%. Material: blood. These receptors came from a woman of 80 years or more in good health. Both conserved end residues are part of each CDR3. D genes are given only for firm matches. Clone size is shown for a subset of rows, as once, few, many or a class of expanded clone.

abundance: .; d_gene: .; v_gene: TRBV20-1; j_gene: TRBJ2-3; CDR3nt: TGCAGTGCTAGATTTCCAGCGAGGGTGGGGGAAGATACGCAGTATTTT; CDR3aa: CSARFPARVGEDTQYF
abundance: .; d_gene: .; v_gene: TRBV20-1; j_gene: TRBJ1-1; CDR3nt: TGCAGTGCCCTCATAGACACTGAAGCTTTCTTT; CDR3aa: CSALIDTEAFF
abundance: many; d_gene: TRBD1; v_gene: TRBV15; j_gene: TRBJ2-5; CDR3nt: TGTGCCACCAGCAGACTCGATGGGACAGGGGGGGAAGAGACCCAGTACTTC; CDR3aa: CATSRLDGTGGEETQYF
abundance: many; d_gene: TRBD2; v_gene: TRBV7-8; j_gene: TRBJ2-3; CDR3nt: TGTGCCAGCAGCCCACGACTAGCGGGGGGGCAGGCAGATACGCAGTATTTT; CDR3aa: CASSPRLAGGQADTQYF
abundance: few; d_gene: .; v_gene: TRBV3-1; j_gene: TRBJ1-5; CDR3nt: TGTGCCAGCAGCCAAGATCCCACGCAGCCCCAGCATTTT; CDR3aa: CASSQDPTQPQHF
abundance: .; d_gene: .; v_gene: TRBV27; j_gene: TRBJ2-3; CDR3nt: TGTGCCAGCAGTTTAAAAGGGGGACCCACAGATACGCAGTATTTT; CDR3aa: CASSLKGGPTDTQYF
abundance: many; d_gene: TRBD1; v_gene: TRBV4-3; j_gene: TRBJ1-5; CDR3nt: TGCGCCAGCAGCCAAGACTTGACAGGGTTGGATCAGCCCCAGCATTTT; CDR3aa: CASSQDLTGLDQPQHF
abundance: many; d_gene: .; v_gene: TRBV9; j_gene: TRBJ2-7; CDR3nt: TGTGCCAGCAGCGTAGGCAGTTACTACGAGCAGTACTTC; CDR3aa: CASSVGSYYEQYF
abundance: many; d_gene: .; v_gene: TRBV18; j_gene: TRBJ2-1; CDR3nt: TGTGCCAGCTCCTTGAACAGTCATTACAATGAGCAGTTCTTC; CDR3aa: CASSLNSHYNEQFF
abundance: .; d_gene: TRBD1; v_gene: TRBV28; j_gene: TRBJ2-1; CDR3nt: TGTGCCAGCAGTGTCTGGGGACAGGGAACCTACGATGAGCAGTTCTTC; CDR3aa: CASSVWGQGTYDEQFF
abundance: many; d_gene: .; v_gene: TRBV20-1; j_gene: TRBJ2-5; CDR3nt: TGCAGTGCTAGTTCTGGTCTATCCGTCCGGGAGACCCAGTACTTC; CDR3aa: CSASSGLSVRETQYF
abundance: .; d_gene: TRBD2; v_gene: TRBV7-2; j_gene: TRBJ2-7; CDR3nt: TGTGCCAGCACCCTAGCGGCGGGGCGCTCCTACGAGCAGTACTTC; CDR3aa: CASTLAAGRSYEQYF
abundance: many; d_gene: .; v_gene: TRBV12-3/TRBV12-4; j_gene: TRBJ1-2; CDR3nt: TGTGCCAGCAGTTTAAGAAGAGGGTCCTATGGCTACACCTTC; CDR3aa: CASSLRRGSYGYTF
abundance: many; d_gene: TRBD2; v_gene: TRBV10-3; j_gene: TRBJ2-5; CDR3nt: TGTGCCATCAGTGACGGGACTAGCGGGGGGGAGACGGAGACCCAGTACTTC; CDR3aa: CAISDGTSGGETETQYF